The entry below gives a single T cell receptor (beta chain) sequence along with its context. What it binds is unknown. The source of the sample is a study of blood T cells in healthy people across ages. Drawing of peripheral blood yielded about 10 milliliters from each donor. Study-level points and caveats: Measured against age, TCR beta diversity per million T cells decreased in a roughly linear manner.

Looked up from germline, CDR1 is KGHDR and CDR2 is SFDVKD. Trimming removed 5 bases from V and 2 bases from J; junction bases left unmatched: 2. The CDR3 covers 14 residues. The second PCR ran roughly 6 to 12 cycles with a sample-barcoded 5' primer and J-beta primers. TCRdb fed the 5' RACE reads into MiXCR, producing one record per CDR3 protein. Of 700,000 or so distinct CDR3 sequences in the sample, roughly 43% were seen once. Sequenced input: blood. The receptor's source is a man of 80 years or more in good health. The chain employs TRBV24-1 and TRBJ2-3; 8 bases are shared with TRBD1. The CDR3 DNA sequence: TGTGCCACCAGTGGGACAGGGAACACAGATACGCAGTATTTT. Its protein is CATSGTGNTDTQYF.